One sample yielded the 25 T cell receptor beta chains listed below, sequenced in a study of cytomegalovirus exposure and HLA in healthy donors. PCR primers comprised 60 Vbeta and 13 Jbeta primers. Sequenced by immunoSEQ multiplex PCR; TCRdb stores in-frame clones only, minus some. The data show roughly 120,000 clones, more than 75% seen once. The sample taken for sequencing was PBMCs. The receptors come from a man aged 40-55 years in good health and CMV-seronegative.

The V call is TRBV30, the J call TRBJ1-2; 9 positions match TRBD1. The V segment lost 3 bases and the J segment 8 bases; nucleotides outside the gene matches: 10. This CDR3 contains 14 residues. Germline CDR1 GTSNPN, CDR2 SVGIG (reference sequence). CDR3 amino acids: CAWRAGQGSGGYTF. The CDR3, as DNA: TGTGCCTGGAGGGCTGGACAGGGGTCGGGGGGCTACACCTTC. Complete variable domain (other parts from reference TRBV30 and TRBJ1-2): SQTIHQWPATLVQPVGSPLSLECTVEGTSNPNLYWYRQAAGRGLQLLFYSVGIGQISSEVPQNLSASRPQDRQFILSSKKLLLSDSGFYLCAWRAGQGSGGYTFGSGTRLTVV.

The CDR3 nucleotides read TGTGCCAGCAGCCACCTGACAGGGGCCCCCACAGATACGCAGTATTTT. Its protein product is CASSHLTGAPTDTQYF. The chain is built from TRBV11-2 and TRBJ2-3, with 8 bases identical to TRBD1. CDR1 SGHAT and CDR2 FQNNGV come from the germline V gene. V lost 5 bases and J lost 2; bases outside the gene matches: 9. CDR3 length: 16 residues.

The gene calls are TRBV21-1 and TRBJ1-5. TRBV21-1 is listed as a pseudogene. This CDR3 region has 14 residues. The DNA for the CDR3 is TGTGCCAGCAGCATATGGGGAGACAATCAGCCCCAGCATTTT. It specifies CASSIWGDNQPQHF.

V and J are TRBV30 and TRBJ1-4, with D perhaps TRBD1 (6 bases). This CDR3 has 14 amino acids. Germline V gene sequence: CDR1 GTSNPN, CDR2 SVGIG (reference sequence). The V gene lost 5 bases and the J gene lost 1 base, with 11 bases spanning the gap. The CDR3 DNA reads TGTGCCTGGTGCAGGGGCGGAACTAATGAAAAACTGTTTTTT. Encoded protein: CAWCRGGTNEKLFF.

This chain links TRBV19 with TRBJ1-6; TRBD1 aligns across 7 bases. After removal of 1 base from V and 7 bases from J, the junction contained 4 bases not matched to a gene. Germline V lookup: CDR1 LNHDA, CDR2 SQIVND (reference sequence). CDR3 length: 15 residues. CDR3 in amino acids: CASSIVTGENSPLHF. CDR3 DNA: TGTGCCAGTAGTATAGTAACAGGGGAAAATTCACCCCTCCACTTT.

The chain joins TRBV29-1 to TRBJ1-1; D remains unclear. This CDR3 region has 12 residues. V was shortened by 4 bases and J by 0 bases, with 6 bases between the two germline ends. CDR1 is SQVTM, CDR2 ANQGSEA, per germline. The DNA for the CDR3 is TGCAGCGTTGTCCCCATGAACACTGAAGCTTTCTTT. Protein: CSVVPMNTEAFF.

This rearrangement joins TRBV2 to TRBJ2-2, with 7 bases identical to TRBD1. V trimming: 8 bases; J trimming: 6 bases; junction bases outside the gene matches: 6. Germline V lookup: CDR1 SNHLY, CDR2 FYNNEI. The CDR3 extends over 13 amino acids. This chain's CDR3 is CASLRQGSGELFF. In DNA form, the CDR3 reads TGTGCCAGCCTGAGACAGGGATCCGGGGAGCTGTTTTTT.

V gene TRBV28 combines with J gene TRBJ2-7, with 8 bases identical to TRBD1. The CDR3 totals 16 residues. The germline V gene has CDR1 MDHEN and CDR2 SYDVKM. Trimming took 3 bases from V and 4 from J; bases not matched to a gene: 11. The chain's CDR3 is CASSLLIWTGQYEQYF. The DNA of the CDR3 is TGTGCCAGCAGTTTGCTCATTTGGACAGGGCAGTACGAGCAGTACTTC.

The V gene is TRBV7-3, the J gene TRBJ2-2, with 8 bases aligning to TRBD1. The germline gives CDR1 SGHTA, CDR2 FQGTGA. The junction had 5 bases not matched to a gene; V was cut back by 1 base and J by 4 bases. The CDR3 has 16 amino acids. CDR3 amino acids: CASSLMQGAGTGELFF. The CDR3 DNA follows: TGTGCCAGCAGCTTAATGCAGGGGGCGGGCACCGGGGAGCTGTTTTTT. Supplemented by reference TRBV7-3 and TRBJ2-2, the full variable domain reads GAGVSQTPSNKVTEKGKYVELRCDPISGHTALYWYRQSLGQGPEFLIYFQGTGAADDSGLPNDRFFAVRPEGSVSTLKIQRTERGDSAVYLCASSLMQGAGTGELFFGEGSRLTVL.

V and J are TRBV5-6 and TRBJ2-5, with D possibly matching TRBD2 (6 bases). The assigned J gene may be wrong: the sequence end matches TRBJ2-7 better. The CDR3 has 14 residues. Germline V gives CDR1 SGHDT, CDR2 YYEEEE. CDR3 sequence: CASSLGGSNYEQYF. The DNA for the CDR3 is TGTGCCAGCAGCCTCGGGGGTAGCAACTACGAGCAGTACTTC.

CDR3 nucleotides: TGTGCCAGCAGTTTAGGAAGGGGTTTCTATGGCTACACCTTC. Its protein is CASSLGRGFYGYTF. The chain is built from TRBV28 and TRBJ1-2; a possible D gene is TRBD1 (5 bases). In germline, CDR1 is MDHEN, CDR2 SYDVKM. CDR3 length: 14 amino acids. Trimming cost V 2 bases and J 4 bases, with 11 bases left between them.

On this clone: The sample contains more than one DNA sequence encoding this CDR3. The chain carries TRBV19 and TRBJ2-1; D gene ambiguous. The CDR3 runs 13 residues. Trimming took off 6 bases at V and 4 bases at J, with 10 bases between the two ends. Per the germline V gene, CDR1 is LNHDA and CDR2 is SQIVND (reference sequence). The CDR3 here is CASSPSSYNEQFF. CDR3 DNA: TGTGCCAGTAGCCCTTCGAGTTACAATGAGCAGTTCTTC. The complete variable domain, with remaining parts taken from reference TRBV19 and TRBJ2-1, reads DGGITQSPKYLFRKEGQNVTLSCEQNLNHDAMYWYRQDPGQGLRLIYYSQIVNDFQKGDIAEGYSVSREKKESFPLTVTSAQKNPTAFYLCASSPSSYNEQFFGPGTRLTVL.

This rearrangement joins TRBV27 to TRBJ2-3; D not certain. Between the trimmed V and J ends, which lost 2 bases and 4 bases, there was a span of 10 bases. CDR1 is MNHEY, CDR2 SMNVEV, per germline (reference sequence). The length of the CDR3 is 14 residues. CDR3 protein: CASSLGPLADTQYF. In DNA, the CDR3 is TGTGCCAGCAGTTTAGGGCCCCTGGCAGATACGCAGTATTTT.

V usage is TRBV9 and J usage is TRBJ2-5; possibly TRBD1 for D (6 bases). CDR3 length equals 14 residues. V was pared by 1 base and J by 5 bases, with 12 bases between. Germline lookup yields CDR1 SGDLS and CDR2 YYNGEE. The CDR3 bases are TGTGCCAGCAGCGTAACACAGGGAAGGGAGACCCAGTACTTC. Translation gives CASSVTQGRETQYF. Looking up the rest from reference TRBV9 and TRBJ2-5 gives the full variable domain: DSGVTQTPKHLITATGQRVTLRCSPRSGDLSVYWYQQSLDQGLQFLIQYYNGEERAKGNILERFSAQQFPDLHSELNLSSLELGDSALYFCASSVTQGRETQYFGPGTRLLVL.

The V call is TRBV5-5, the J call TRBJ1-1, with 8 bases identical to TRBD1. This CDR3 region has 13 residues. Per germline, CDR1 SGHKS and CDR2 YYEKEE (reference sequence). V trimming: 4 bases; J trimming: 3 bases; junction bases outside the gene matches: 2. The DNA for the CDR3 is TGTGCCAGCAGCACGACAGGGGACACTGAAGCTTTCTTT. Protein sequence: CASSTTGDTEAFF.

The chain combines TRBV18 with TRBJ1-4, with no clear D. The V gene lost 1 base and the J gene lost 5 bases, with 14 bases spanning the gap. The germline CDR1 and CDR2 sequences are KGHSH and LQKENI. This CDR3 has 16 amino acids. The CDR3 nucleotides read TGTGCCAGCTCACCACGCAGCGGTGATTGGAATGAAAAACTGTTTTTT. Translated, it gives CASSPRSGDWNEKLFF. Looking up the rest from reference TRBV18 and TRBJ1-4 gives the full variable domain: NAGVMQNPRHLVRRRGQEARLRCSPMKGHSHVYWYRQLPEEGLKFMVYLQKENIIDESGMPKERFSAEFPKEGPSILRIQQVVRGDSAAYFCASSPRSGDWNEKLFFGSGTQLSVL.

The chain has TRBV7-2 and TRBJ1-1; no definite D call. Germline V lookup: CDR1 SGHTA, CDR2 FQGNSA. Trimming took 4 bases from V and 5 from J, leaving 8 bases between them. CDR3 length: 12 amino acids. The CDR3 reads CASSSAGTEAFF. Here the CDR3 DNA reads TGTGCCAGCAGCTCCGCCGGTACTGAAGCTTTCTTT.

Remarks on this clone: The junction departs from the called germline gene at one end, perhaps through a read error. The rearrangement uses TRBV6-1 and TRBJ2-3, with D unresolved. The CDR3 is made up of 11 amino acids. Germline V gene lookup returns CDR1 MNHNS and CDR2 SASEGT. CDR3: CASREGGTQYF. CDR3 nucleotides: TGTGCCAGCAGAGAAGGCGGAACGCAGTATTTT.

The chain carries TRBV6-5 and TRBJ2-2; possibly TRBD2 for D (6 bases). V was shortened by 5 bases and J by 3 bases, with 13 bases between the two germline ends. CDR3 length equals 15 residues. In germline, CDR1 is MNHEY, CDR2 SVGAGI. The CDR3 here is CASSQRGTYTGELFF. CDR3 DNA: TGTGCCAGCAGTCAACGGGGGACTTACACCGGGGAGCTGTTTTTT.

This clone was recorded a few times. The V gene is TRBV29-1, the J gene TRBJ2-3; weak D call: TRBD2 (7 bases). Germline V gives CDR1 SQVTM, CDR2 ANQGSEA. This CDR3 has 14 residues. V lost 7 bases to trimming and J lost 1 base, with 15 bases between them. The chain's CDR3 is CSALGEGGTDTQYF. CDR3 coding DNA: TGCAGCGCACTAGGGGAGGGGGGCACAGATACGCAGTATTTT.

The chain combines TRBV5-4 with TRBJ1-1; no reliable D call. Germline CDR1 is SGHNT and CDR2 is YYREEE (reference sequence). V lost 3 bases, J lost 4 bases, and 7 bases lay in between. CDR3 length equals 12 residues. The CDR3 spells CASSSWSTEAFF. CDR3 coding DNA: TGTGCCAGCAGCTCCTGGAGCACTGAAGCTTTCTTT.

This clone was counted only a few times. This chain uses TRBV18 with TRBJ1-2; 8 bases agree with TRBD1. Trimming took 3 bases from V and 6 from J; bases not matched to a gene: 9. CDR3 size: 15 residues. Germline V gene sequence: CDR1 KGHSH, CDR2 LQKENI. The CDR3 is CASSPDRGDYDGYTF. The DNA for the CDR3 is TGTGCCAGCTCACCCGACAGGGGCGACTACGATGGCTACACCTTC.

CDR3 DNA sequence: TGTGCCAGCAGCTCCGGGACAGGGGACGAAAAACTGTTTTTT. It specifies CASSSGTGDEKLFF. The rearrangement uses TRBV7-6 and TRBJ1-4, with 10 bases fitting TRBD1. Germline V lookup: CDR1 SGHVS, CDR2 FNYEAQ. The length of the CDR3 is 14 residues. V shed 4 bases and J 8 bases; nucleotides not matched to a gene: 4.

The rearrangement links TRBV4-3 to TRBJ1-2; 8 nucleotides align to TRBD1. CDR1 is LGHNA, CDR2 YSLEER, per germline. CDR3 length: 16 residues. J gave up 0 bases and V 0 bases, and 3 bases lay outside the gene matches. CDR3 in DNA: TGCGCCAGCAGCCAAGAGCTCAGGGGGCCTAACTATGGCTACACCTTC. Its protein product is CASSQELRGPNYGYTF.

The V and J genes are TRBV28 and TRBJ2-1; 12 positions match TRBD2. With 5 bases clipped from V and 9 bases from J, the junction kept 8 bases outside the gene matches. The CDR3 spans 15 residues. The germline V gene has CDR1 MDHEN and CDR2 SYDVKM. The CDR3 DNA follows: TGTGCCAGCAGTGGACTTCTAGCGGGGGGGACTGAGCAGTTCTTC. Its protein is CASSGLLAGGTEQFF.